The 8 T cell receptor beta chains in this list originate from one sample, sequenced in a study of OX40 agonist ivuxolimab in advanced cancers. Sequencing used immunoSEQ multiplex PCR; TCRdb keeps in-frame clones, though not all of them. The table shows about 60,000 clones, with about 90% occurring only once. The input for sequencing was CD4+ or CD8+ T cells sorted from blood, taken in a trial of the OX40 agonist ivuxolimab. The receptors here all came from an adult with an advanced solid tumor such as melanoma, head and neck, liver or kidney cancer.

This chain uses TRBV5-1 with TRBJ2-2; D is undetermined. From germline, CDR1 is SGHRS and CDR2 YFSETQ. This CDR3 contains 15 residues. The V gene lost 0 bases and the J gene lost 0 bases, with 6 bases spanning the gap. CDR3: CASSLGGANTGELFF. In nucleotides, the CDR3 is TGCGCCAGCAGCTTGGGTGGGGCGAACACCGGGGAGCTGTTTTTT.

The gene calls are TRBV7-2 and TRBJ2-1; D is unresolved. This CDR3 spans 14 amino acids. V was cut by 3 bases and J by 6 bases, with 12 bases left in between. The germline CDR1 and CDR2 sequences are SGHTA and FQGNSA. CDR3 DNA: TGTGCCAGCAGCTTTTTGGAGATGCGCAATGAGCAGTTCTTC. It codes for CASSFLEMRNEQFF.

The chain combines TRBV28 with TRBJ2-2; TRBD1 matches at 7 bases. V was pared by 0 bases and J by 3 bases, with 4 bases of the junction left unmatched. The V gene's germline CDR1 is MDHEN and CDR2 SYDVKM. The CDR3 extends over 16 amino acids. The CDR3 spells CASSLWGQTYTGELFF. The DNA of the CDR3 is TGTGCCAGCAGTTTATGGGGACAGACTTACACCGGGGAGCTGTTTTTT.

The CDR3 nucleotides read TGTGCCAGTAGTATAATCGGACAAGAGACCCAGTACTTC. Its protein is CASSIIGQETQYF. The chain couples TRBV19 to TRBJ2-5; unclear D gene. Trimming removed 2 bases at V and 2 bases at J, with 6 bases between. This CDR3 region has 13 residues. Germline V gene data show CDR1 as LNHDA and CDR2 as SQIVND (reference sequence).

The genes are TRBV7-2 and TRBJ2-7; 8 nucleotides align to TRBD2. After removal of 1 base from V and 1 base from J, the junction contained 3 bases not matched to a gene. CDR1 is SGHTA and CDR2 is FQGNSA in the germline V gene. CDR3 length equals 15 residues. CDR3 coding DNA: TGTGCCAGCAGCTTAGAAGGCGGGAGGTCCTACGAGCAGTACTTC. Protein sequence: CASSLEGGRSYEQYF.

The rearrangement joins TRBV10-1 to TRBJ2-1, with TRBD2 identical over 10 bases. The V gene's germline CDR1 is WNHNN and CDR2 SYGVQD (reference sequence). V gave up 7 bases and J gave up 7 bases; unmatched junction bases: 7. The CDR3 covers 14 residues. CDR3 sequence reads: CASKAGGPGNEQFF. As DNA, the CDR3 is TGCGCCAGCAAAGCGGGAGGGCCGGGGAATGAGCAGTTCTTC.

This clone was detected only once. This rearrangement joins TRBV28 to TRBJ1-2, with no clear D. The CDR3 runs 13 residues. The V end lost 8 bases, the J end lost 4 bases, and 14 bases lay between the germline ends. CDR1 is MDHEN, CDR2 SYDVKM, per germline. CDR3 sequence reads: CASRNPLAYGYTF. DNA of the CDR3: TGTGCCAGCCGCAACCCACTAGCCTATGGCTACACCTTC.

The CDR3 here is CASSLASSGRAFEQFF. As DNA, the CDR3 is TGTGCCAGCAGCTTAGCGAGCAGCGGGAGGGCCTTTGAGCAGTTCTTC. The V gene is TRBV7-9, the J gene TRBJ2-1, with 10 bases aligning to TRBD2. This CDR3 region has 16 residues. The junction had 8 bases not matched to a gene; V was cut back by 0 bases and J by 9 bases. Germline V CDR1 and CDR2: SEHNR, FQNEAQ (reference sequence).